The rows below give T cell receptor beta chains drawn from one sample of a study of T cells in Graves' hyperthyroidism and ophthalmopathy. One entry per CDR3 protein results from TCRdb running MiXCR on the multiplex PCR reads. In the table there are 500,000 to 600,000 distinct CDR3 sequences, around 17% of which are singletons. The sample taken for sequencing was blood. The origin of the receptors is a woman under 30 with Graves' hyperthyroidism. CDR3s include the opening cysteine and the closing phenylalanine or tryptophan. Each record gives: D gene, clone size, J gene, V gene, CDR3 DNA, CDR3 protein. The D gene is left open where the match is weak. The size field is filled for only some rows; it gives once, few, many or a size class.

TRBD2,.,TRBJ2-5,TRBV3-1,TGTGCCAGCAGCCAAGTTTTCAGCGGGAGGGAGGAGACCCAGTACTTC,CASSQVFSGREETQYF
.,few,TRBJ2-5,TRBV7-6,TGTGCCAGCCACCACCAAGAGACCCAGTACTTC,CASHHQETQYF
TRBD2,few,TRBJ2-5,TRBV2,TGTGCCAGCAGTGAGCTAGCGGGAGGAGCAAAGACCCAGTACTTC,CASSELAGGAKTQYF
TRBD2,.,TRBJ2-3,TRBV6-1,TGTGCCAGCAGTGAAGCAGGAGGACTAGCGGGAATAGGGGCAGATGCGCAGTATTTT,CASSEAGGLAGIGADAQYF
.,.,TRBJ1-1,TRBV30,TGTGCCTGGAGTGTGGGGGTGGGGAACACTGAAGCTTTCTTT,CAWSVGVGNTEAFF
.,.,TRBJ2-7,TRBV6-2/TRBV6-3,TGTGCCAGCAGTTACGGGGACTCGAACTCCTACGAGCAGTACTTC,CASSYGDSNSYEQYF
.,many,TRBJ1-1,TRBV4-1,TGCGCCAGCAGCCACCCGACAGCGAACACTGAAGCTTTCTTT,CASSHPTANTEAFF
TRBD2,few,TRBJ2-5,TRBV14,TGTGCCAGCAGCCAAGGGGAGCGGGGGGCCCAAGAGACCCAGTACTTC,CASSQGERGAQETQYF
TRBD2,many,TRBJ2-3,TRBV18,TGTGCCAGCGAGAAGACTAGCGGAAGCACAGATACGCAGTATTTT,CASEKTSGSTDTQYF
TRBD2,few,TRBJ2-1,TRBV6-9,TGTGCCAGCAGTTACGGCGGGAGACCGACCTACAATGAGCAGTTCTTC,CASSYGGRPTYNEQFF
.,few,TRBJ2-1,TRBV5-5,TGTGCCAGCAGCTTGATTGTCAATGAGCAGTTCTTC,CASSLIVNEQFF
.,few,TRBJ2-7,TRBV29-1,TGCAGCGTTGAAGGGGGGGGGGCGCCGGCCGAAGGAGAGCAGTACTTC,CSVEGGGAPAEGEQYF
.,.,TRBJ2-7,TRBV9,TGTGCCAGCAGCGTCTCTCCAGGCATCGAGCAGTACTTC,CASSVSPGIEQYF
.,few,TRBJ2-7,TRBV5-1,TGCGCCAGCAGCTTGGTAGCAAGCTCCTACGAGCAGTACTTC,CASSLVASSYEQYF
.,few,TRBJ2-3,TRBV18,TGTGCCAGCTCACCCCGGTGGGGCGCGAACACAGATACGCAGTATTTT,CASSPRWGANTDTQYF
.,few,TRBJ1-2,TRBV11-3,TGTGCCAGCAGCTTAAGCGGGGACTTCTATGGCTACACCTTC,CASSLSGDFYGYTF
.,few,TRBJ2-7,TRBV6-2/TRBV6-3,TGTGCCAGCAGGAGTCCCGGGACGGGTAGCTCCTACGAGCAGTACTTC,CASRSPGTGSSYEQYF
TRBD1,few,TRBJ1-2,TRBV20-1,TGCAGTGCCGTACTGGGACAGGGGCTTAACTATGGCTACACCTTC,CSAVLGQGLNYGYTF
TRBD2,many,TRBJ2-1,TRBV11-3,TGTGCCAGCAGCCTCAGACTAGCTAATGAGCAGTTCTTC,CASSLRLANEQFF
.,many,TRBJ1-1,TRBV27,TGTGCCAGCAGTTTATCGTCTGGGGGAGGGATGAACACTGAAGCTTTCTTT,CASSLSSGGGMNTEAFF
TRBD1,many,TRBJ1-4,TRBV6-1,TGTGCCAGCAGTAACCCAGGGGGCCTTGGAGAAAAACTGTTTTTT,CASSNPGGLGEKLFF
.,few,TRBJ2-2,TRBV19,TGTGCCAGTAAAGTACTATATCCCGAATCTTCCGGGGAGCTGTTTTTT,CASKVLYPESSGELFF
.,many,TRBJ2-3,TRBV5-1,TGCGCCAGCAGCTTCCGCACAGATACGCAGTATTTT,CASSFRTDTQYF
TRBD1,.,TRBJ2-5,TRBV11-2,TGTGCCAGCAGCTTAGAAGAAAAGGGGGCTGGAGAGACCCAGTACTTC,CASSLEEKGAGETQYF
TRBD2,many,TRBJ2-5,TRBV6-5,TGTGCCAGCAGTTACTTAACCGCCGGGACTAGCGAAAAAGAGACCCAGTACTTC,CASSYLTAGTSEKETQYF
TRBD2,few,TRBJ2-1,TRBV20-1,TGCAGTGCTAGAGACCGACTAACGGGACTAGCCTACAATGAGCAGTTCTTC,CSARDRLTGLAYNEQFF
.,.,TRBJ1-6,TRBV27,TGTGCCAGCAGTTTATCTGCTTCTAGCTCCTATAATTCACCCCTCCACTTT,CASSLSASSSYNSPLHF
.,few,TRBJ1-1,TRBV7-9,TGTGCCAGCAGCTCGTATATGAACACTGAAGCTTTCTTT,CASSSYMNTEAFF
TRBD2,.,TRBJ2-1,TRBV6-1,TGTGCCAGCAGTGAAGAAACTAGCGGCCCCAATGAGCAGTTCTTC,CASSEETSGPNEQFF
.,many,TRBJ1-5,TRBV18,TGTGCCAGCTCACCGGGAGAGACAGACAATCAGCCCCAGCATTTT,CASSPGETDNQPQHF
.,.,TRBJ2-1,TRBV6-1,TGTGCCAGCAGCGGCCTTGGCAATGAGCAGTTCTTC,CASSGLGNEQFF
TRBD2,.,TRBJ2-7,TRBV7-2,TGTGCCAGCAGCTTGTCTAGCGGGGCCTACGAGCAGTACTTC,CASSLSSGAYEQYF
TRBD2,few,TRBJ2-1,TRBV19,TGTGCCAGTAGTATCCGCGGCGGGAGGGCCAATGAGCAGTTCTTC,CASSIRGGRANEQFF
.,.,TRBJ1-2,TRBV4-3,TGCGCCAGCAGCCAAGAGGTGAAGACAGGAGGGATCTATGGCTACACCTTC,CASSQEVKTGGIYGYTF
TRBD1,.,TRBJ1-2,TRBV19,TGTGCCAGTAGAGGGGGCAACTATGGCTACACCTTC,CASRGGNYGYTF
TRBD1,few,TRBJ2-7,TRBV28,TGTGCCAGCACTATGGACAGGGTCGAGCAGTACTTC,CASTMDRVEQYF
.,.,TRBJ1-5,TRBV4-3,TGCGCCAGCAGCCAAATTTTACGGGCCGGTGGGAATCAGCCCCAGCATTTT,CASSQILRAGGNQPQHF
TRBD1,.,TRBJ2-4,TRBV5-1,TGCGCCAGCAGCTTGGAGGACAGGGGCGACATTCAGTACTTC,CASSLEDRGDIQYF
.,many,TRBJ2-3,TRBV2,TGTGCCAGCAGGGCCCCTCCAGATACGCAGTATTTT,CASRAPPDTQYF
TRBD2,many,TRBJ2-4,TRBV28,TGTGCCAGCAGCCAGGGACTAGCCGGGAAGTACTTC,CASSQGLAGKYF
.,many,TRBJ2-3,TRBV7-8,TGTGCCAGCAGCTTAGGACGGGTTGCTAGCACAGATACGCAGTATTTT,CASSLGRVASTDTQYF
TRBD1,few,TRBJ2-7,TRBV5-1,TGCGCCAGCACCTCCGGGACAGCTCGATACGAGCAGTACTTC,CASTSGTARYEQYF